The entry below describes one T cell receptor (beta chain). The germline V gene has CDR1 SGHRS and CDR2 YFSETQ. Trimming took off 0 bases at V and 10 bases at J, with 14 bases between the two ends. The CDR3 is made up of 14 amino acids. This specimen belongs to a study of blood T cell repertoires in COVID-19. For the study at large: From T cells, B-cell-depleted T cells, or PBMCs came the material, which was cDNA or gDNA.

Study processing details: Scientists estimated how many nucleated cells there were by amplifying reference gene primers. Data came from immunoSEQ multiplex PCR; TCRdb stores just in-frame clones and leaves some out. The DNA was the basis for D and trimming; V, J and clone size are from that table. The profile shows 150,000 to 200,000 clones, 75% to 90% of them singletons. The V and J genes are TRBV5-1 and TRBJ2-1; D may be TRBD1 (5 bases). The source material was PBMCs or T cells enriched from blood (not recorded which). The receptor was derived from a man aged 40-49 years who had recovered from COVID-19. CDR3 DNA sequence: TGCGCCAGCAGCTTGGCCCAGGGTAAGGACGAGCAGTTCTTC. This codes for CASSLAQGKDEQFF.